The rows below give T cell receptor beta chains drawn from one sample of a study of blood T cell repertoires in COVID-19. The method was immunoSEQ multiplex PCR; TCRdb's version includes in-frame clones alone and lacks a portion of them. Here the sample spans some 220,000 clones, approximately 80% being singletons. The sample comprised peripheral blood. These receptors all stem from a woman of 80 years or more with active or convalescent COVID-19. The CDR3 runs from the conserved cysteine through the conserved F or W. D genes are given only for firm matches.

V gene,D gene,J gene,CDR3 protein
TRBV5-1,.,TRBJ1-5,CASSSEPSGEGQPQHF
TRBV7-7,.,TRBJ2-6,CASSLDSSGANVLTF
TRBV28,.,TRBJ1-5,CASSAGSQPQHF
TRBV24-1,.,TRBJ2-3,CATSDRGKTDTQYF
TRBV5-1,TRBD1,TRBJ1-2,CASSLSGTGIGYTF
TRBV19,TRBD1,TRBJ1-5,CASRKGTGWNQPQHF
TRBV9,TRBD2,TRBJ2-2,CASSVAPLAGSDWVTGELFF
TRBV2,TRBD1,TRBJ1-1,CASSSRGYTEAFF
TRBV29-1,TRBD1,TRBJ2-7,CSAGDSTTYEQYF
TRBV9,TRBD1,TRBJ2-7,CASSAQPGQEYEQYF
TRBV6-5,TRBD1,TRBJ1-2,CATKVEQGTYGYTF
TRBV10-3,TRBD1,TRBJ1-1,CAITNELQGTNTEAFF